A single T cell receptor beta chain is shown here with its context. The data were taken from a study of blood T cell repertoires in COVID-19. Study-wide context: Researchers got acute and convalescent COVID-19 samples from the United States, Italy and Spain.

TCRdb's table, derived via immunoSEQ multiplex PCR, lists solely in-frame clones and lacks some. The sample has 150,000 or so clones, around nine tenths seen once. Germline CDR1 reads SNHLY; CDR2 reads FYNNEI. The CDR3 loop spans 10 amino acids. V shed 9 bases and J shed 8 bases, with 11 bases lying between them. The source is a man between 60 and 75 years old with active or convalescent COVID-19. The sequencing sample was made of peripheral blood. The chain couples TRBV2 to TRBJ2-7; possibly TRBD2 for D (6 bases). The CDR3 coding sequence is TGTGCCAGACCTCGGGGGAAGCAGTACTTC. Translating it yields CARPRGKQYF.